These 12 T cell receptor beta chains share one sample of origin, sequenced in a study of blood T cell repertoires in COVID-19. Assay used: immunoSEQ multiplex PCR; TCRdb lists only in-frame clones, some missing. The sample lists about 73,000 clones, roughly 89% occurring once. The sample taken for sequencing was peripheral blood. These receptors all stem from a man older than 75 with acute or convalescent COVID-19.

This chain uses TRBV21-1 with TRBJ1-2; the table's TRBD1 call for D was not verified on the DNA. TRBV21-1 is flagged as a pseudogene. The CDR3 has 15 amino acids. The CDR3 spells CASSKDPFRQGGYTF. CDR3 nucleotides: TGTGCCAGCAGCAAAGATCCCTTTAGGCAGGGTGGCTACACCTTC.

J is TRBJ2-5 and V is TRBV9; D not resolved. Per germline, CDR1 SGDLS and CDR2 YYNGEE. V lost 0 bases and J 1 base, leaving 7 bases between the germline ends. This CDR3 has 14 amino acids. The CDR3 loop reads CASSVDALQETQYF. CDR3 nucleotides: TGTGCCAGCAGCGTAGACGCACTCCAAGAGACCCAGTACTTC. Using reference TRBV9 and TRBJ2-5 for the parts outside the CDR3, the full variable domain is DSGVTQTPKHLITATGQRVTLRCSPRSGDLSVYWYQQSLDQGLQFLIQYYNGEERAKGNILERFSAQQFPDLHSELNLSSLELGDSALYFCASSVDALQETQYFGPGTRLLVL.

The chain couples TRBV5-4 to TRBJ2-5; 7 bases line up with TRBD1. Germline-derived CDR1 and CDR2 are SGHNT and YYREEE (reference sequence). CDR3 length equals 15 residues. J was trimmed by 5 bases and V by 1 base; bases with no gene match: 8. CDR3 in DNA: TGTGCCAGCAGCTTGAATCAAGGGGGCGGGGAGACCCAGTACTTC. Its protein product is CASSLNQGGGETQYF.

V usage is TRBV6-6 and J usage is TRBJ2-5; D is perhaps TRBD2 (5 bases). The CDR3 is 15 residues long. V lost 0 bases, J lost 1 base, and 9 bases lay in between. Germline V CDR1 and CDR2: MNHNY, SVGAGI (reference sequence). The CDR3 reads CASSYSNGGQETQYF. The CDR3 coding sequence is TGTGCCAGCAGTTACTCGAACGGAGGCCAAGAGACCCAGTACTTC.

This clone was observed a handful of times. The V gene is TRBV2, the J gene TRBJ2-3; 9 nucleotides line up with TRBD1. V dropped 5 bases and J dropped 3; count of bases not matched to a gene: 6. This CDR3 has 15 amino acids. Per the germline V gene, CDR1 is SNHLY and CDR2 is FYNNEI. The CDR3 spells CASSIDRGYTDTQYF. DNA for the CDR3: TGTGCCAGCAGTATTGACAGGGGGTATACAGATACGCAGTATTTT.

The chain recombines TRBV4-1 with TRBJ1-2, with 7 positions matching TRBD1. Germline values: CDR1 MGHRA, CDR2 YSYEKL. V gave up 1 base and J gave up 4 bases; unmatched junction bases: 9. The CDR3 has 16 residues. DNA of the CDR3: TGCGCCAGCAGCCAAGGGACAGGACCTACACTCTATGGCTACACCTTC. Protein sequence: CASSQGTGPTLYGYTF.

The genes are TRBV30 and TRBJ2-5, with a tentative D call TRBD2 (7 bases). Per germline, CDR1 GTSNPN and CDR2 SVGIG (reference sequence). CDR3 size: 14 residues. Trimming pared 0 bases from V and 5 bases from J, leaving 13 bases between. The CDR3 spells CAWSVGGAEETQYF. CDR3 nucleotides: TGTGCCTGGAGTGTTGGGGGGGCCGAGGAGACCCAGTACTTC.

V is TRBV7-9 and J is TRBJ2-1; 7 bases agree with TRBD1. The germline V gene encodes CDR1 SEHNR and CDR2 FQNEAQ (reference sequence). Trimming at V came to 0 bases and at J to 3 bases, leaving 2 bases not matched to a gene. The CDR3 is 15 residues long. The CDR3 protein is CASSLAGQNYNEQFF. The DNA of the CDR3 is TGTGCCAGCAGCTTAGCGGGACAGAACTACAATGAGCAGTTCTTC.

This clone has only one observation. The chain recombines TRBV2 with TRBJ2-1, with D perhaps matching TRBD2 (6 bases). CDR1 and CDR2 from the germline V gene are SNHLY and FYNNEI. Trimming shortened V by 5 bases and J by 3 bases, and 11 bases separated the two germline ends. The CDR3 has 14 residues. The CDR3 region has the DNA TGTGCCAGCAGTTGGGACTTGGACTACAATGAGCAGTTCTTC. Protein: CASSWDLDYNEQFF.

The chain is built from TRBV11-2 and TRBJ1-1; 9 nucleotides agree with TRBD1. V shed 5 bases and J 5 bases; nucleotides not matched to a gene: 3. Per the germline V gene, CDR1 is SGHAT and CDR2 is FQNNGV. The CDR3 loop spans 13 amino acids. This CDR3 reads CASSHRGRTEAFF. CDR3 bases: TGTGCCAGCAGCCACAGGGGGCGAACTGAAGCTTTCTTT.

V usage is TRBV7-8 and J usage is TRBJ1-3, with D tentatively TRBD1 (6 bases). Germline CDR1 reads SGHVS; CDR2 reads FQNEAQ. Trimming pared 4 bases from V and 3 bases from J, leaving 19 bases between. The CDR3 has 17 amino acids. CDR3 sequence: CASSYSPMGAGGNTIYF. For the CDR3, the DNA is TGTGCCAGCAGCTACTCCCCTATGGGGGCAGGTGGAAACACCATATATTTT.

The CDR3 sequence: CASSPPGQVLNEQFF. The DNA of the CDR3 is TGTGCCAGCAGTCCACCGGGACAGGTCCTTAATGAGCAGTTCTTC. The chain recombines TRBV6-5 with TRBJ2-1; 8 nucleotides match TRBD1. With 5 bases clipped from V and 7 bases from J, the junction kept 10 bases outside the gene matches. The germline V gene encodes CDR1 MNHEY and CDR2 SVGAGI. This CDR3 contains 15 residues.